The 2 T cell receptor beta chains given below trace back to one sample, sequenced in a study of spatial heterogeneity in lung cancer. TCRdb reprocessed the 5' RACE reads with MiXCR, giving one entry per CDR3 protein. This sample has 4,400 or so distinct CDR3 sequences, with approximately 53% found just once. This sample's time point: sample taken at primary tumor resection. Material for sequencing was whole RNA from tumor, nontumor lung or frozen PBMC, left unsorted. Sample: PBMCs, taken at surgery. The receptor set was obtained from a female donor with early-stage non-small cell lung cancer.

As to this clonotype: The library was prepared for alpha chains; this beta chain is a stray read, so its frequency means little. As DNA, the CDR3 is TGTGCCAGCGGCGGGAGCACAGATACGCAGTATTTT. It encodes CASGGSTDTQYF. The J gene is TRBJ2-3, the V gene TRBV5-6; D perhaps matches TRBD2 (5 bases). Germline CDR1 reads SGHDT; CDR2 reads YYEEEE. This CDR3 is built from 12 residues. The V end lost 7 bases, the J end lost 0 bases, and 6 bases lay between the germline ends.

Note on this clonotype: A junction end diverges from the germline sequence, so it may reflect a read error. Being off target in a library aimed at alpha chains, this beta chain has a size of little meaning. The chain is built from TRBV27 and TRBJ2-1; 12 positions agree with TRBD2. The CDR3 sequence is 12 residues long. CDR1 and CDR2 (germline): MNHEY, SMNVEV (reference sequence). CDR3 region: CASSLLLAGGPF. For the CDR3, the DNA is TGTGCCAGCAGTTTATTACTAGCGGGAGGACCCTTC.